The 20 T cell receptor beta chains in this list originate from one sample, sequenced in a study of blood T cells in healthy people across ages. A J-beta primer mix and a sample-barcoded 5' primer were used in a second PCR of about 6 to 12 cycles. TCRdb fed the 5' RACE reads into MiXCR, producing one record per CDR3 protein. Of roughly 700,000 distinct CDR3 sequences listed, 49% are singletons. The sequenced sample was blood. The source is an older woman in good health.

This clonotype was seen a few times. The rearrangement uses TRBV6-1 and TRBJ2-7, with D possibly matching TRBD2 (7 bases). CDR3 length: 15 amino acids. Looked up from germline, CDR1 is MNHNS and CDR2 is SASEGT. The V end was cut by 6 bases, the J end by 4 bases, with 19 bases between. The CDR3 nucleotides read TGTGCCAGCAGAAACCACAGGGCCGGGGGGTACGAGCAGTACTTC. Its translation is CASRNHRAGGYEQYF.

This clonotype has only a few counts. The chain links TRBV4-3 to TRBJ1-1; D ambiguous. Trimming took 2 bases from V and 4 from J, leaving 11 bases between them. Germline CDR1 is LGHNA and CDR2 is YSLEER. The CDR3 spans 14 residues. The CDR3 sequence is CASSQSRRGTEAFF. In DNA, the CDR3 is TGCGCCAGCAGCCAAAGTAGACGGGGCACTGAAGCTTTCTTT.

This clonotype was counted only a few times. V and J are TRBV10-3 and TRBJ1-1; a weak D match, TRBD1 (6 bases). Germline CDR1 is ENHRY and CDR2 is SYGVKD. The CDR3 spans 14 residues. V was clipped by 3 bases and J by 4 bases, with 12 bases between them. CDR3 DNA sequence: TGTGCCATCAGTGAATTCAGGGGATCCACTGAAGCTTTCTTT. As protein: CAISEFRGSTEAFF.

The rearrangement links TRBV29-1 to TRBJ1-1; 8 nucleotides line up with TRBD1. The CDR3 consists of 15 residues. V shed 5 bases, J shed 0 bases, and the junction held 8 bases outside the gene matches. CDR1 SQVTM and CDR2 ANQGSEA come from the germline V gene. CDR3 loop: CSVPPGGLMNTEAFF. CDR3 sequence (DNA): TGCAGCGTTCCTCCAGGGGGCCTCATGAACACTGAAGCTTTCTTT. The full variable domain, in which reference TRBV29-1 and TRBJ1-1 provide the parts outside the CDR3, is SAVISQKPSRDICQRGTSLTIQCQVDSQVTMMFWYRQQPGQSLTLIATANQGSEATYESGFVIDKFPISRPNLTFSTLTVSNMSPEDSSIYLCSVPPGGLMNTEAFFGQGTRLTVV.

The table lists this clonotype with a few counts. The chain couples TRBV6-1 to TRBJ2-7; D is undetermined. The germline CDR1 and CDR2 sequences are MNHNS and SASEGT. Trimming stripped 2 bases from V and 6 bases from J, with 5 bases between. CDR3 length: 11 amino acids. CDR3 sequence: CASSEPLEQYF. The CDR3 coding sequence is TGTGCCAGCAGTGAACCACTCGAGCAGTACTTC.

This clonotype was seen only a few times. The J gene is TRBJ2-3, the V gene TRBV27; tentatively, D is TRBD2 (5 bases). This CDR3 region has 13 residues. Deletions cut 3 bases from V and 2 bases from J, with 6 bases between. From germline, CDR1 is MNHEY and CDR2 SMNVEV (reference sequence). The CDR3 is CASSFRDTDTQYF. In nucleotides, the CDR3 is TGTGCCAGCAGTTTTCGGGACACAGATACGCAGTATTTT.

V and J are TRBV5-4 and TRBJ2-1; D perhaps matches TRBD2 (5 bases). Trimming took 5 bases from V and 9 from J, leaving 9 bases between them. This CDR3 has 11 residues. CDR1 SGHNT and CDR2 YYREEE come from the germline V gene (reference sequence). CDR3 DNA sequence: TGTGCCAGCAGATCCCGGGGTGAGCAGTTCTTC. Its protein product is CASRSRGEQFF.

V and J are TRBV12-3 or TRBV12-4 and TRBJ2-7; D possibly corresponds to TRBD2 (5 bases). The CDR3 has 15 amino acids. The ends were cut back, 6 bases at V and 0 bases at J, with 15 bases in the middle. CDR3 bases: TGTGCCAGCAGACGCGACGGGAAGAGCTCCTACGAGCAGTACTTC. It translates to CASRRDGKSSYEQYF.

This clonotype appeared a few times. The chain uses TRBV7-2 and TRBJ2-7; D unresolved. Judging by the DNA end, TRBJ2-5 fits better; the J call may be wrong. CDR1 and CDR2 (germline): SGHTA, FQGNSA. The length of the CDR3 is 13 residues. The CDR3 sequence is CASSPRMVETQYF. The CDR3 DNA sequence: TGTGCCAGCAGCCCACGGATGGTTGAGACCCAGTACTTC.

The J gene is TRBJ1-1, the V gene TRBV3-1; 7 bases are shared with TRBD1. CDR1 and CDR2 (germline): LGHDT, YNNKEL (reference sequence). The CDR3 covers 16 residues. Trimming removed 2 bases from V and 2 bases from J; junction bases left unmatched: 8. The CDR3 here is CASSQIRDRPNTEAFF. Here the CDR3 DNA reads TGTGCCAGCAGCCAAATCCGGGACAGACCTAACACTGAAGCTTTCTTT. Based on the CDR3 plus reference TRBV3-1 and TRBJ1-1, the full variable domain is DTAVSQTPKYLVTQMGNDKSIKCEQNLGHDTMYWYKQDSKKFLKIMFSYNNKELIINETVPNRFSPKSPDKAHLNLHINSLELGDSAVYFCASSQIRDRPNTEAFFGQGTRLTVV.

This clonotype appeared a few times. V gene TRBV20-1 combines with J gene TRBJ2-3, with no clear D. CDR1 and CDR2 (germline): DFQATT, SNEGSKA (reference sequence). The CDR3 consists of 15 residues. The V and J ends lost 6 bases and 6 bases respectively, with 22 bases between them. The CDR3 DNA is TGCAGTGCAACTCAAGGGTCGACCGCGACTGATACGCAGTATTTT. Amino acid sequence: CSATQGSTATDTQYF.

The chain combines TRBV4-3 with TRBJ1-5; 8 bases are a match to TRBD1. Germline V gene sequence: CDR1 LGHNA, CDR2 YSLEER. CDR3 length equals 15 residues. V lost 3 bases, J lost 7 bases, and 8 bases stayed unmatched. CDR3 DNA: TGCGCCAGCAGCCACGGGACAGGACGGGACCAGCCCCAGCATTTT. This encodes CASSHGTGRDQPQHF.

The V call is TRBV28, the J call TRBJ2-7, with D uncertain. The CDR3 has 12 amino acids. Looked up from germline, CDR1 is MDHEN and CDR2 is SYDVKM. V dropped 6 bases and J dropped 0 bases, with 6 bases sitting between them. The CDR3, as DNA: TGTGCCAGCAGAGGGAACTCCTACGAGCAGTACTTC. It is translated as CASRGNSYEQYF.

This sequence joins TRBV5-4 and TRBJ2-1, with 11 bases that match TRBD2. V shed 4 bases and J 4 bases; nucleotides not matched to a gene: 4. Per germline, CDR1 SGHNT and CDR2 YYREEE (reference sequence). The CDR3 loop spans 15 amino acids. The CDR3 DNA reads TGTGCCAGCAGCCACCGACTAGCGGGGTACAATGAGCAGTTCTTC. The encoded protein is CASSHRLAGYNEQFF. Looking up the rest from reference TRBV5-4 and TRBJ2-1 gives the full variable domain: ETGVTQSPTHLIKTRGQQVTLRCSSQSGHNTVSWYQQALGQGPQFIFQYYREEENGRGNFPPRFSGLQFPNYSSELNVNALELDDSALYLCASSHRLAGYNEQFFGPGTRLTVL.

Here the CDR3 reads CASRGLAAEDYNEQFF. CDR3 nucleotide sequence: TGTGCCAGCAGAGGACTTGCCGCGGAGGATTACAATGAGCAGTTCTTC. The chain is built from TRBV6-5 and TRBJ2-1; D perhaps matches TRBD2 (5 bases). Germline values: CDR1 MNHEY, CDR2 SVGAGI. Trimming took 6 bases from V and 4 from J, leaving 19 bases between them. This CDR3 region has 16 residues.

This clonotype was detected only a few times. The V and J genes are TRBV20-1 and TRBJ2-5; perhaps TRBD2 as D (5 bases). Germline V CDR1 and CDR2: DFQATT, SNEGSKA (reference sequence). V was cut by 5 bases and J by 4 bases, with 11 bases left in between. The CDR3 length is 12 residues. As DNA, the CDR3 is TGCAGTGCTCTGTTTGCGGGAGAGACCCAGTACTTC. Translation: CSALFAGETQYF.

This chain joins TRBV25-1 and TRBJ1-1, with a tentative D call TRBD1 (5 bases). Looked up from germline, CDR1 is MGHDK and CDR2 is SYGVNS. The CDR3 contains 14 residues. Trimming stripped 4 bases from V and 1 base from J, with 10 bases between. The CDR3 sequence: CASSGPGENTEAFF. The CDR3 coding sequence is TGTGCCAGCAGTGGACCGGGGGAGAACACTGAAGCTTTCTTT.

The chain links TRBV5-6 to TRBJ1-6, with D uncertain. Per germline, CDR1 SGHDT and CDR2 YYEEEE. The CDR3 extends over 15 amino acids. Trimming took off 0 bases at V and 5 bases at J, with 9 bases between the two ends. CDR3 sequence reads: CASSLERQDNSPLHF. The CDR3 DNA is TGTGCCAGCAGCTTGGAGAGGCAGGATAATTCACCCCTCCACTTT.

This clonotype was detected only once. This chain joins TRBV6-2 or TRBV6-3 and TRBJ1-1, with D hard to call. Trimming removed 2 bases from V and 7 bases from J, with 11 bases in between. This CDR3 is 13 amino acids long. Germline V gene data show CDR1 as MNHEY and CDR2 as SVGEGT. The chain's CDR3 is CASSYLGQVEAFF. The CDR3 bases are TGTGCCAGCAGTTACCTCGGGCAGGTTGAAGCTTTCTTT.

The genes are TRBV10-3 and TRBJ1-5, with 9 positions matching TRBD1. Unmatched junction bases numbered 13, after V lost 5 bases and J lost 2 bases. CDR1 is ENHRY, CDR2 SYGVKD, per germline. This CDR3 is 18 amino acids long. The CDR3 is CAISSGTGTLGRNQPQHF. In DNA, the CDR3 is TGTGCCATCAGTTCCGGGACAGGGACTCTTGGGCGCAATCAGCCCCAGCATTTT.